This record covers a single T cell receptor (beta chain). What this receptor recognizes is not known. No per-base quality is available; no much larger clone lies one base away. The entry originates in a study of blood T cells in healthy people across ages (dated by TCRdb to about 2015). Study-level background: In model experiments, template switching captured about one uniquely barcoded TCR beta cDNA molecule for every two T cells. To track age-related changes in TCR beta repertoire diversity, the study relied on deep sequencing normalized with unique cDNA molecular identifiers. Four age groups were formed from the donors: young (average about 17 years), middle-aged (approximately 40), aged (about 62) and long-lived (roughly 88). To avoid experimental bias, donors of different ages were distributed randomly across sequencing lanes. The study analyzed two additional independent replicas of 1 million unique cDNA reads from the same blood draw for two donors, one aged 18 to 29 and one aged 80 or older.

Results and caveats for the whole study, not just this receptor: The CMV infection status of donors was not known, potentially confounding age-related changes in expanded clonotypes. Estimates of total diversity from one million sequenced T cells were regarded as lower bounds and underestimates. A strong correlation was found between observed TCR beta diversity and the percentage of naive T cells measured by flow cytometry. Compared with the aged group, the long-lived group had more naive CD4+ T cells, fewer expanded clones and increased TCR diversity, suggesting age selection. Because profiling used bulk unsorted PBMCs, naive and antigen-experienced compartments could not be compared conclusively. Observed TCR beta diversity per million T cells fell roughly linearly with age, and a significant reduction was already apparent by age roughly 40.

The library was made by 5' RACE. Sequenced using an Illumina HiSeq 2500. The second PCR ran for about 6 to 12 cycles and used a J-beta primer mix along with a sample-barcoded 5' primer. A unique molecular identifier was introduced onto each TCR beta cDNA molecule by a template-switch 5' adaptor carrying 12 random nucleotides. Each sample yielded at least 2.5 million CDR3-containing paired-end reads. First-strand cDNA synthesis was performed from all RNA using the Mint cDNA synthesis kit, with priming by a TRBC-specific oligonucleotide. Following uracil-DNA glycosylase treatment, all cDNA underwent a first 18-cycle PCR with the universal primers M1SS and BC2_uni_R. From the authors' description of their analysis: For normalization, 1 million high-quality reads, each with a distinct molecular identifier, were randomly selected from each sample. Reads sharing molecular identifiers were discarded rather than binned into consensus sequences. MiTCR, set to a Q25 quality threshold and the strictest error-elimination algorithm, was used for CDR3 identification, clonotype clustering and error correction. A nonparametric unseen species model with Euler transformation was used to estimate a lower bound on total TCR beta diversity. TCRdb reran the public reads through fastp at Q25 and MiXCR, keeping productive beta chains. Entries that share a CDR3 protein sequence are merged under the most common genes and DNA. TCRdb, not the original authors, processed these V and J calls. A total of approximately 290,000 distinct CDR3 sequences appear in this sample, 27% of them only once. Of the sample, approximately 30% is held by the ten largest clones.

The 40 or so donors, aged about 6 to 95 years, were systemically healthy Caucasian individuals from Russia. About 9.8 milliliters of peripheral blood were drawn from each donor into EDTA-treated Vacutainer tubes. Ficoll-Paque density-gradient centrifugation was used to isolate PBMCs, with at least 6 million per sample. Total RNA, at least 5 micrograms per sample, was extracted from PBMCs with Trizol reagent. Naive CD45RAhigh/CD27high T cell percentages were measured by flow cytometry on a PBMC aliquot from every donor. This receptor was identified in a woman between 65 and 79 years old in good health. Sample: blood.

Here is the DNA: TGCAGTGCTAAGGCGGGGACTCCTGGGGCCAACGTCCTGACTTTC. It encodes CSAKAGTPGANVLTF. The chain joins TRBV20-1 to TRBJ2-6; D gene: possibly TRBD2, on 6 matching bases. Via the germline V gene (reference sequence), CDR1 is DFQATT and CDR2 SNEGSKA. V sheds 4 bases and J sheds 2 bases, leaving 12 bases between their ends. Reading from cysteine to phenylalanine, the CDR3 counts 15 amino acids. Only the CDR3 region is kept as DNA, spanning 45 bases read in frame from base 1.